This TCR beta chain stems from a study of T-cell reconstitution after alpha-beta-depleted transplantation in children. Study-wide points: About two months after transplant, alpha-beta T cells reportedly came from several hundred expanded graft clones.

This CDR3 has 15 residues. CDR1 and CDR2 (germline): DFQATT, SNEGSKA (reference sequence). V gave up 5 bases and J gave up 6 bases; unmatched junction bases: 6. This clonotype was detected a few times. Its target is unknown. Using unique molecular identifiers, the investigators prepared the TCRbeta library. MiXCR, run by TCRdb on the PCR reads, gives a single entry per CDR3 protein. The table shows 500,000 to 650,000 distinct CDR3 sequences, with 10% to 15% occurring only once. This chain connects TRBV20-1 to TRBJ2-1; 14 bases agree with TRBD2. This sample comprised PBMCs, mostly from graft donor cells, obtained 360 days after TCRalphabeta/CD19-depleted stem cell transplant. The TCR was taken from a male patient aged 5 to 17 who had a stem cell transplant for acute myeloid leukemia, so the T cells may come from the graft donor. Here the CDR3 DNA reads TGCAGTGCTGGCCGCGGGACTAGCGGGAGCAATGAGCAGTTCTTC. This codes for CSAGRGTSGSNEQFF.